These 19 T cell receptor beta chains were sequenced from one sample in a study of beta chain features in type 1 diabetes listed by TCRdb under 2018. Libraries came from the immunoSEQ multiplex PCR assay. The entire amount of isolated RNA was reverse transcribed using the High Capacity cDNA Reverse Transcription Kit, so the sequenced TCRB transcripts were expressed ones. The immuneACCESS repertoire file appears here via TCRdb, limited to in-frame rearrangements. These files lack a portion of the clones; in checked studies, under half of the deficit traces to unresolved V genes, and the cause of the others is not known. The table for this sample lists under 250,000 clones; 12% to 15% of them were counted only once. The top ten constitute more than 0.02% of the sample. Material: naive CD4+ T cells from blood. This specimen's cell subset or site label, interpreted: true naive CD4+ T cells. These receptors all come from a woman in her thirties or forties in good health.

The chain joins TRBV7-9 to TRBJ1-2, with a possible D match to TRBD1 (5 bases). Trimming took off 3 bases at V and 8 bases at J, with 13 bases between the two ends. This CDR3 comprises 13 residues. CDR1 and CDR2 from the germline V gene are SEHNR and FQNEAQ (reference sequence). The CDR3 DNA reads as TGTGCCAGCAGCTTTTCTGGGACTGACGGCTACACCTTC. It is translated as CASSFSGTDGYTF.

The rearrangement joins TRBV9 to TRBJ2-5, with D tentatively TRBD2 (7 bases). V dropped 4 bases and J dropped 3 bases, with 22 bases sitting between them. CDR1 and CDR2 (germline): SGDLS, YYNGEE. CDR3 size: 17 residues. The CDR3 loop reads CASSFSLRGAVEETQYF. The CDR3 DNA sequence: TGTGCCAGCAGCTTTAGCCTACGGGGGGCCGTCGAAGAGACCCAGTACTTC.

This clone occurred a few times. The genes are TRBV11-2 and TRBJ1-4; 7 nucleotides match TRBD1. CDR3 length equals 15 residues. With V trimmed by 4 bases and J by 10 bases, 12 bases remained unmatched. Germline V gene lookup returns CDR1 SGHAT and CDR2 FQNNGV. The CDR3 sequence: CASSSYFRQGGKLFF. In nucleotides, the CDR3 is TGTGCCAGCAGCTCCTACTTTCGACAGGGCGGAAAACTGTTTTTT. Complete variable domain (other parts from reference TRBV11-2 and TRBJ1-4): EAGVAQSPRYKIIEKRQSVAFWCNPISGHATLYWYQQILGQGPKLLIQFQNNGVVDDSQLPKDRFSAERLKGVDSTLKIQPAKLEDSAVYLCASSSYFRQGGKLFFGSGTQLSVL.

At least ten counts were recorded for this clone. The chain recombines TRBV23-1 with TRBJ2-1; a weak D match, TRBD2 (5 bases). TRBV23-1 is filed as an ORF, its function uncertain. The V end lost 9 bases, the J end lost 5 bases, and 14 bases lay between the germline ends. The CDR3 sequence is 13 residues long. The CDR3 protein is CASQQTGNNEQFF. DNA for the CDR3: TGCGCCAGTCAACAGACGGGGAACAATGAGCAGTTCTTC.

In its sample, this clone was seen a few times. CDR3 amino acids: CASSQVEDFRETQYF. CDR3 DNA: TGTGCCAGCAGCCAAGTGGAGGACTTTCGAGAGACCCAGTACTTC. The chain carries TRBV14 and TRBJ2-5; D may be TRBD2 (5 bases). This CDR3 has 15 residues. Germline V gives CDR1 SGHDN, CDR2 FVKESK. V was shortened by 1 base and J by 4 bases, with 13 bases between the two germline ends. The full variable domain, with the rest looked up from reference TRBV14 and TRBJ2-5, is EAGVTQFPSHSVIEKGQTVTLRCDPISGHDNLYWYRRVMGKEIKFLLHFVKESKQDESGMPNNRFLAERTGGTYSTLKVQPAELEDSGVYFCASSQVEDFRETQYFGPGTRLLVL.

The chain links TRBV19 to TRBJ2-5; 9 bases agree with TRBD1. Germline V gives CDR1 LNHDA, CDR2 SQIVND (reference sequence). J lost 5 bases, V lost 6 bases, and 4 bases had no gene match. The CDR3 is made up of 13 amino acids. The CDR3 reads CASSGQGLETQYF. CDR3 coding DNA: TGTGCCAGTAGCGGACAGGGGCTGGAGACCCAGTACTTC.

This clone was counted only a few times. V usage is TRBV7-8 and J usage is TRBJ1-3; TRBD1 matches at 7 bases. The CDR3 is 16 residues long. Germline assignment: CDR1 SGHVS and CDR2 FQNEAQ. Trimming at V came to 5 bases and at J to 0 bases, leaving 7 bases not matched to a gene. The CDR3 loop is CASSPRQGLSGNTIYF. The CDR3 DNA is TGTGCCAGCAGCCCTCGACAGGGCCTCTCTGGAAACACCATATATTTT.

This clone was seen more than once but under ten times. The chain has TRBV11-2 and TRBJ2-3; 12 nucleotides line up with TRBD2. The ends lost 5 bases at V and 0 bases at J; junction bases unmatched: 9. Germline CDR1 is SGHAT and CDR2 is FQNNGV. The CDR3 extends over 18 amino acids. CDR3 sequence: CASSPLSGLAGSTDTQYF. CDR3 sequence (DNA): TGTGCCAGCAGCCCCCTGAGTGGACTAGCGGGGAGCACAGATACGCAGTATTTT.

This clone was picked up a small number of times. The chain recombines TRBV18 with TRBJ2-1; D perhaps matches TRBD2 (6 bases). Germline loops: CDR1 KGHSH, CDR2 LQKENI. CDR3 size: 15 residues. V was cut by 3 bases and J by 4 bases, with 13 bases left in between. CDR3 coding DNA: TGTGCCAGCTCACCCCCGGGACTGACTTACAATGAGCAGTTCTTC. Translating it yields CASSPPGLTYNEQFF. Filled out from reference TRBV18 and TRBJ2-1, the complete variable domain reads NAGVMQNPRHLVRRRGQEARLRCSPMKGHSHVYWYRQLPEEGLKFMVYLQKENIIDESGMPKERFSAEFPKEGPSILRIQQVVRGDSAAYFCASSPPGLTYNEQFFGPGTRLTVL.

This clone occurred a few times. The chain joins TRBV21-1 to TRBJ2-7; the table's D gene call, TRBD1, was not cross checked with the DNA. TRBV21-1 is described as a pseudogene. The CDR3 sequence is 15 residues long. The CDR3 is CASSKYVVQTYEQYF. DNA for the CDR3: TGTGCCAGCAGCAAATATGTAGTACAGACCTACGAGCAGTACTTC.

V is TRBV19 and J is TRBJ2-7; D unclear. Germline V gene sequence: CDR1 LNHDA, CDR2 SQIVND (reference sequence). CDR3 length equals 13 residues. With 5 bases removed from V and 0 bases from J, the gap between germline ends came to 8 bases. In nucleotides, the CDR3 is TGTGCCAGTAGTGCCCAGGACTCCTACGAGCAGTACTTC. Its translation is CASSAQDSYEQYF.

This chain links TRBV27 with TRBJ1-5; 12 bases match TRBD1. The germline V gene encodes CDR1 MNHEY and CDR2 SMNVEV (reference sequence). This CDR3 has 17 amino acids. With V trimmed by 5 bases and J by 0 bases, 5 bases remained unmatched. The CDR3 region is CASSTGTGGYSNQPQHF. CDR3 nucleotide sequence: TGTGCCAGCAGTACCGGGACAGGGGGCTATAGCAATCAGCCCCAGCATTTT.

This clone has a handful of counts. Here the CDR3 reads CASSAGAGSPLHF. As DNA, the CDR3 is TGTGCCAGCAGCGCGGGGGCCGGGTCACCCCTCCACTTT. The chain uses TRBV25-1 and TRBJ1-6, with a possible D match to TRBD1 (6 bases). The CDR3 loop spans 13 amino acids. The ends were cut back, 6 bases at V and 10 bases at J, with 13 bases in the middle. Germline V lookup: CDR1 MGHDK, CDR2 SYGVNS.

This clone was recorded at least ten times. The V call is TRBV14, the J call TRBJ2-7; D not resolved. The CDR3 is 13 amino acids. Trimming removed 0 bases at V and 6 bases at J, with 9 bases between. Germline loops: CDR1 SGHDN, CDR2 FVKESK. The CDR3 DNA follows: TGTGCCAGCAGCCAAGATAATCGCGGCGAGCAGTACTTC. It specifies CASSQDNRGEQYF.

The chain has TRBV6-5 and TRBJ2-4; 10 positions agree with TRBD2. The CDR3 consists of 16 residues. The germline V gene has CDR1 MNHEY and CDR2 SVGAGI. The J segment lost 2 bases and the V segment lost 4 bases, leaving 5 bases of the junction unmatched. CDR3 amino acids: CASSSVAGGTKNIQYF. The DNA for the CDR3 is TGTGCCAGCAGTTCCGTAGCGGGGGGTACCAAAAACATTCAGTACTTC.

The chain uses TRBV12-5 and TRBJ2-1; D is ambiguous. Between the trimmed V and J ends, which lost 0 bases and 10 bases, there was a span of 4 bases. Germline assignment: CDR1 LGHNT and CDR2 FRNRAP. This CDR3 has 11 amino acids. CDR3 sequence (DNA): TGTGCTAGTGGTTTGGTGAGGGAGCAGTTCTTC. Its translation is CASGLVREQFF. The entire variable domain, with the rest obtained from reference TRBV12-5 and TRBJ2-1, is as follows: DARVTQTPRHKVTEMGQEVTMRCQPILGHNTVFWYRQTMMQGLELLAYFRNRAPLDDSGMPKDRFSAEMPDATLATLKIQPSEPRDSAVYFCASGLVREQFFGPGTRLTVL.

The rearrangement links TRBV19 to TRBJ2-5, with a weak D call TRBD2 (5 bases). The CDR3 totals 17 residues. V was cut by 3 bases and J by 2 bases, with 19 bases left in between. Per the germline V gene, CDR1 is LNHDA and CDR2 is SQIVND (reference sequence). The CDR3 DNA follows: TGTGCCAGTAGTATGGCCCGACTATGGCCGGGGCAAGAGACCCAGTACTTC. Its translation: CASSMARLWPGQETQYF.

The chain uses TRBV13 and TRBJ1-2; D gene uncertain. V lost 5 bases and J 5 bases, leaving 21 bases between the germline ends. CDR1 is PRHDT and CDR2 is FYEKMQ in the germline V gene (reference sequence). CDR3 length: 16 amino acids. The DNA of the CDR3 is TGTGCCAGCAGCCCACGGGTGACCCTTCGGCCTTATGGCTACACCTTC. Translation: CASSPRVTLRPYGYTF.

The chain combines TRBV10-3 with TRBJ1-2; D gene ambiguous. V was pared by 0 bases and J by 6 bases, with 11 bases between. CDR3 length equals 14 residues. Germline V lookup: CDR1 ENHRY, CDR2 SYGVKD. CDR3 protein: CAISESVSPHGYTF. The CDR3 nucleotides read TGTGCCATCAGTGAGTCGGTGAGCCCACATGGCTACACCTTC.